This T cell receptor (beta chain) was captured in a study of blood T cell repertoires in COVID-19. Study as a whole: Acute-phase and convalescent COVID-19 samples originated in the United States, Italy and Spain. T cells, B-cell-depleted T cells, or PBMCs supplied cDNA or gDNA.

Seattle patients were enrolled during active infection and followed longitudinally. In the original workflow: Reference gene primer amplification in the assay estimated nucleated cell counts. Some clones are missing from TCRdb's copy, which holds only in-frame ones; the method was immunoSEQ multiplex PCR. The V and J calls and clone size are taken from that table; D and trimming were inferred from the DNA. The sample holds more than 250,000 clones; about 87% are singletons and the top ten take 1.6%. The receptor was derived from a woman younger than 45 with COVID-19, enrolled during active disease. The sample comprised peripheral blood.

The CDR3 DNA sequence: TGTGCCAGCACCGTAACAGGGCAAGGGGATTCACCCCTCCACTTT. Translating it yields CASTVTGQGDSPLHF. The chain recombines TRBV7-9 with TRBJ1-6, with D tentatively TRBD1 (6 bases). Germline values: CDR1 SEHNR, CDR2 FQNEAQ (reference sequence). V was pared by 7 bases and J by 8 bases, with 18 bases between. The CDR3 length is 15 residues.